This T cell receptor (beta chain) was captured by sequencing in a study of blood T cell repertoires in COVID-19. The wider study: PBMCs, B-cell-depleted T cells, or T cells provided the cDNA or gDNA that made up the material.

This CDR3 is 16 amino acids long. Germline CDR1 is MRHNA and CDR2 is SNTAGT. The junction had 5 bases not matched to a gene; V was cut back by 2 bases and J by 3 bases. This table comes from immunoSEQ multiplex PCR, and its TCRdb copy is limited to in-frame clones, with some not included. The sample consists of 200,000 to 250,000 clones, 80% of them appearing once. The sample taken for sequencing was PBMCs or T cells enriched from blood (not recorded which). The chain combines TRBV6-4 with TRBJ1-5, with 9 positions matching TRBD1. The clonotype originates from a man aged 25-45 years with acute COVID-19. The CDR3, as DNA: TGTGCCAGCAGTGACGGGACAGGGTGGACCAATCAGCCCCAGCATTTT. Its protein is CASSDGTGWTNQPQHF.